Following are 19 T cell receptor beta chains from one sample sequenced in a study of shared T cell receptors in the human thymus. Profiling relied on immunoSEQ multiplex PCR, and the TCRdb table lists in-frame clones only, not all of them. The table shows about 730,000 clones, with around 85% occurring only once. These data were likewise used in another study, on human thymus T cells.

Sequenced material: thymocytes. These receptors were taken from a girl under three years old with a congenital heart defect.

A few counts support this clone. The chain has TRBV10-1 and TRBJ1-1; maybe TRBD1 (6 bases). Germline V gives CDR1 WNHNN, CDR2 SYGVQD (reference sequence). Trimming stripped 6 bases from V and 8 bases from J, with 16 bases between. The CDR3 sequence is 13 residues long. This chain's CDR3 is CASSPGSRGEAFF. The CDR3 DNA is TGCGCCAGCAGCCCTGGGTCTAGGGGGGAAGCTTTCTTT.

The chain recombines TRBV11-2 with TRBJ1-4, with D unresolved. The CDR3 loop spans 13 amino acids. V gave up 5 bases and J gave up 8 bases, with 12 bases separating them. From germline, CDR1 is SGHAT and CDR2 FQNNGV. CDR3 sequence (DNA): TGTGCCAGCAGCCTAGGAGTTCGAGAAAAACTGTTTTTT. Translation: CASSLGVREKLFF. The full variable domain, in which reference TRBV11-2 and TRBJ1-4 provide the parts outside the CDR3, is EAGVAQSPRYKIIEKRQSVAFWCNPISGHATLYWYQQILGQGPKLLIQFQNNGVVDDSQLPKDRFSAERLKGVDSTLKIQPAKLEDSAVYLCASSLGVREKLFFGSGTQLSVL.

The gene calls are TRBV20-1 and TRBJ1-1; no firm D call. This CDR3 spans 10 amino acids. Germline lookup yields CDR1 DFQATT and CDR2 SNEGSKA (reference sequence). V lost 4 bases to trimming and J lost 2 bases, with 2 bases between them. The CDR3 nucleotides read TGCAGTGCTACTAACACTGAAGCTTTCTTT. It encodes CSATNTEAFF.

The rearrangement uses TRBV25-1 and TRBJ1-4; D unclear. V dropped 4 bases and J dropped 4 bases, with 16 bases sitting between them. The CDR3 extends over 16 amino acids. The germline V gene encodes CDR1 MGHDK and CDR2 SYGVNS. The DNA for the CDR3 is TGTGCCAGCAGTGCGACGGACTCCCGGCATAATGAAAAACTGTTTTTT. Amino acid sequence: CASSATDSRHNEKLFF.

V usage is TRBV27 and J usage is TRBJ2-3, with D unresolved. CDR1 and CDR2 (germline): MNHEY, SMNVEV (reference sequence). This CDR3 has 17 residues. V was pared by 2 bases and J by 1 base, with 16 bases between. The CDR3 coding sequence is TGTGCCAGCAGTTTACCCGACACGGATTCGGGCACAGATACGCAGTATTTT. Protein product: CASSLPDTDSGTDTQYF.

J is TRBJ1-2 and V is TRBV28; D is undetermined. Trimming shortened V by 5 bases and J by 7 bases, and 23 bases separated the two germline ends. CDR3 length: 16 amino acids. The germline V gene has CDR1 MDHEN and CDR2 SYDVKM. As DNA, the CDR3 is TGTGCCAGCAGTCTACTACCCCCCCGCTACTCGAGTGGCTACACCTTC. Its translation: CASSLLPPRYSSGYTF.

The chain combines TRBV25-1 with TRBJ2-3; 9 bases are shared with TRBD1. The CDR3 totals 16 residues. The trim removed 4 bases at V and 0 bases at J, leaving 5 bases unmatched. Germline V gene lookup returns CDR1 MGHDK and CDR2 SYGVNS. The CDR3 protein is CASSASGTGSTDTQYF. The CDR3, as DNA: TGTGCCAGCAGTGCCTCCGGGACAGGGAGCACAGATACGCAGTATTTT.

The rearrangement uses TRBV10-3 and TRBJ1-1, with 7 bases fitting TRBD1. Germline CDR1 reads ENHRY; CDR2 reads SYGVKD. The V and J ends lost 7 bases and 8 bases, in that order; junction bases with no gene match: 16. This CDR3 is built from 15 residues. The CDR3 DNA reads TGTGCCATCACCGGATTTGGGGGAACGACAGGGGAAGCTTTCTTT. This sequence encodes CAITGFGGTTGEAFF.

The chain is built from TRBV5-5 and TRBJ1-3, with TRBD1 as a possible D gene (6 bases). Between the trimmed V and J ends, which lost 4 bases and 0 bases, there was a span of 14 bases. Germline CDR1 is SGHKS and CDR2 is YYEKEE (reference sequence). The length of the CDR3 is 16 residues. The CDR3 loop is CASSQPGDISGNTIYF. The DNA for the CDR3 is TGTGCCAGCAGCCAGCCCGGGGACATCTCTGGAAACACCATATATTTT.

This chain connects TRBV6-5 to TRBJ2-5; D gene ambiguous. CDR3 size: 14 residues. Germline lookup yields CDR1 MNHEY and CDR2 SVGAGI. With 1 base removed from V and 7 bases from J, the gap between germline ends came to 13 bases. CDR3 protein: CASSYLAGTATQYF. The CDR3 DNA follows: TGTGCCAGCAGTTACTTGGCAGGTACCGCGACCCAGTACTTC.

This clone showed up just once. The chain combines TRBV7-2 with TRBJ2-7; TRBD1 matches 7 bases. The CDR3 has 16 residues. Germline CDR1 is SGHTA and CDR2 is FQGNSA. Unmatched junction bases numbered 10, after V lost 5 bases and J lost 0 bases. Written as DNA, the CDR3 is TGTGCCAGCAGCCTTACCCGACAGGGCCGCTCCTACGAGCAGTACTTC. Its translation is CASSLTRQGRSYEQYF.

This chain connects TRBV28 to TRBJ2-7; the D gene is possibly TRBD2 (7 bases). V dropped 7 bases and J dropped 2 bases, with 27 bases sitting between them. Germline V gene sequence: CDR1 MDHEN, CDR2 SYDVKM. The length of the CDR3 is 18 residues. The CDR3 reads CASIQGRGDGRKPYEQYF. In DNA, the CDR3 is TGTGCCAGCATCCAGGGGAGGGGGGACGGACGAAAGCCCTACGAGCAGTACTTC.

Only one count was recorded for this clone. The chain uses TRBV27 and TRBJ1-2; a weak D match, TRBD1 (5 bases). The CDR3 length is 17 residues. Trimming removed 6 bases at V and 0 bases at J, with 20 bases between. The germline CDR1 and CDR2 sequences are MNHEY and SMNVEV (reference sequence). The CDR3 DNA reads TGTGCCAGCAGCCGATTCCCCACCTCGACAGCTAACTATGGCTACACCTTC. This gives the protein CASSRFPTSTANYGYTF.

The chain employs TRBV27 and TRBJ2-1, with D unresolved. This CDR3 is 12 amino acids long. Trimming stripped 4 bases from V and 8 bases from J, with 9 bases between. CDR1 is MNHEY and CDR2 is SMNVEV in the germline V gene (reference sequence). CDR3 coding DNA: TGTGCCAGCAGTTCCGCGGTGCATGAGCAGTTCTTC. It translates to CASSSAVHEQFF.

The chain carries TRBV9 and TRBJ2-3; TRBD2 agrees at 8 bases. J lost 2 bases, V lost 1 base, and 12 bases had no gene match. This CDR3 is 18 amino acids long. Germline assignment: CDR1 SGDLS and CDR2 YYNGEE. The CDR3 DNA sequence: TGTGCCAGCAGCGTACAATCGATAACAGCGGGGGACACAGATACGCAGTATTTT. Encoded protein: CASSVQSITAGDTDTQYF.

This clone has only one observation. The chain joins TRBV19 to TRBJ2-7, with TRBD2 identical over 11 bases. CDR1 LNHDA and CDR2 SQIVND come from the germline V gene (reference sequence). The ends lost 6 bases at V and 3 bases at J; junction bases unmatched: 7. There are 15 residues in the CDR3. Here the CDR3 DNA reads TGTGCCAGTAGGGCGGGGACTAGCGGCCACTACGAGCAGTACTTC. Translated: CASRAGTSGHYEQYF. Based on the CDR3 plus reference TRBV19 and TRBJ2-7, the full variable domain is DGGITQSPKYLFRKEGQNVTLSCEQNLNHDAMYWYRQDPGQGLRLIYYSQIVNDFQKGDIAEGYSVSREKKESFPLTVTSAQKNPTAFYLCASRAGTSGHYEQYFGPGTRLTVT.

The rearrangement joins TRBV7-2 to TRBJ2-7; D gene ambiguous. The germline CDR1 and CDR2 sequences are SGHTA and FQGNSA. The CDR3 spans 15 residues. V lost 1 base and J lost 7, with 17 bases in between. For the CDR3, the DNA is TGTGCCAGCAGCTTAGGTCTGCCACTCCCTCGGGAGCAGTACTTC. Translated, it gives CASSLGLPLPREQYF.

V and J are TRBV19 and TRBJ2-2; the D is unclear. V lost 5 bases to trimming and J lost 3 bases, with 13 bases between them. The CDR3 contains 15 residues. CDR1 is LNHDA and CDR2 is SQIVND in the germline V gene (reference sequence). CDR3 bases: TGTGCCAGTAGTTGTCGCGATACCGACACCGGGGAGCTGTTTTTT. Translation: CASSCRDTDTGELFF. The full variable domain, in which reference TRBV19 and TRBJ2-2 provide the parts outside the CDR3, is DGGITQSPKYLFRKEGQNVTLSCEQNLNHDAMYWYRQDPGQGLRLIYYSQIVNDFQKGDIAEGYSVSREKKESFPLTVTSAQKNPTAFYLCASSCRDTDTGELFFGEGSRLTVL.

The table lists this clone with a few counts. The CDR3 DNA reads as TGTGCCAGCAAACCCGGGGGAAACACCATATATTTT. It is translated as CASKPGGNTIYF. The rearrangement uses TRBV2 and TRBJ1-3; D remains unclear. The CDR3 runs 12 residues. Trimming took 7 bases from V and 4 from J, leaving 8 bases between them. CDR1 SNHLY and CDR2 FYNNEI come from the germline V gene.